Shown below are 27 T cell receptor beta chains from a single sample sequenced in a study of cytomegalovirus exposure and HLA in healthy donors. The data were produced by immunoSEQ multiplex PCR, yet TCRdb's version contains in-frame clones alone and is incomplete. The table lists 150,000 to 200,000 clones, 86% of them singletons. Sequencing used PBMCs. All receptors come from a man aged 30 to 39 in good health and CMV-seropositive.

This clone was counted a few times. The V call is TRBV6-4, the J call TRBJ2-3; unclear D gene. V shed 4 bases and J shed 2 bases, with 10 bases lying between them. The CDR3 runs to 14 residues. Germline V gene data show CDR1 as MRHNA and CDR2 as SNTAGT. The DNA for the CDR3 is TGTGCCAGCAGTGGTGGGCCGGACACAGATACGCAGTATTTT. This codes for CASSGGPDTDTQYF.

The V call is TRBV5-1, the J call TRBJ2-5; 8 bases map to TRBD2. Looked up from germline, CDR1 is SGHRS and CDR2 is YFSETQ. The CDR3 has 16 amino acids. The ends lost 1 base at V and 1 base at J; junction bases unmatched: 6. CDR3 region: CASSLRGRGGQETQYF. In DNA, the CDR3 is TGCGCCAGCAGCTTGAGGGGCCGGGGGGGCCAAGAGACCCAGTACTTC.

This chain uses TRBV4-3 with TRBJ1-5; D ambiguous. V lost 1 base, J lost 3 bases, and 7 bases lay in between. There are 14 residues in the CDR3. Germline V gives CDR1 LGHNA, CDR2 YSLEER. DNA for the CDR3: TGCGCCAGCAGCCAAGGGGCCAACAATCAGCCCCAGCATTTT. It encodes CASSQGANNQPQHF.

The J gene is TRBJ1-1, the V gene TRBV6-5; maybe TRBD1 (5 bases). The V end was cut by 6 bases, the J end by 0 bases, with 14 bases between. This CDR3 has 15 amino acids. The germline gives CDR1 MNHEY, CDR2 SVGAGI. CDR3 in DNA: TGTGCCAGCAGATCCGATGGGGGTTTGAACACTGAAGCTTTCTTT. Protein sequence: CASRSDGGLNTEAFF.

The chain employs TRBV5-1 and TRBJ1-4; TRBD1 aligns across 7 bases. Trimming removed 1 base from V and 8 bases from J; junction bases left unmatched: 11. Germline V gene lookup returns CDR1 SGHRS and CDR2 YFSETQ. This CDR3 contains 16 residues. CDR3 sequence: CASSLPETGAEEKLFF. CDR3 nucleotides: TGCGCCAGCAGCTTGCCTGAAACAGGGGCGGAGGAAAAACTGTTTTTT.

The chain joins TRBV27 to TRBJ2-2, with D possibly TRBD2 on 6 matching bases. CDR1 MNHEY and CDR2 SMNVEV come from the germline V gene (reference sequence). This CDR3 region has 12 residues. The germline V and J ends were trimmed by 6 bases and 5 bases, with 7 bases remaining between them. The CDR3 loop is CASSRGTGELFF. DNA for the CDR3: TGTGCCAGCAGCCGGGGGACCGGGGAGCTGTTTTTT.

The V call is TRBV11-2, the J call TRBJ1-6; the D gene is possibly TRBD1 (6 bases). The CDR3 spans 13 residues. Germline lookup yields CDR1 SGHAT and CDR2 FQNNGV. V lost 0 bases and J lost 14, with 11 bases in between. In DNA form, the CDR3 reads TGTGCCAGCAGCTTAGACCCGTCAGGGGCCCTCCACTTT. It is translated as CASSLDPSGALHF.

Concerning this clone itself: The sample contains more than one DNA sequence encoding this CDR3. This chain connects TRBV5-1 to TRBJ1-1; 7 positions match TRBD1. This CDR3 region has 15 residues. The V and J ends lost 4 bases and 2 bases, in that order; junction bases with no gene match: 8. The germline V gene has CDR1 SGHRS and CDR2 YFSETQ. CDR3 loop: CASSMLGTDNTEAFF. In DNA, the CDR3 is TGCGCCAGCAGCATGTTAGGGACAGACAACACTGAAGCTTTCTTT.

This chain uses TRBV28 with TRBJ1-5; unclear D gene. The V end was cut by 3 bases, the J end by 7 bases, with 7 bases between. The CDR3 consists of 12 residues. Germline loops: CDR1 MDHEN, CDR2 SYDVKM. Here the CDR3 DNA reads TGTGCCAGCAGTTTCAGTGGCCAGCCCCAGCATTTT. This encodes CASSFSGQPQHF.

This chain connects TRBV5-6 to TRBJ1-5, with unresolved D. V lost 0 bases to trimming and J lost 0 bases, with 4 bases between them. The CDR3 totals 14 residues. The V gene's germline CDR1 is SGHDT and CDR2 YYEEEE. In DNA form, the CDR3 reads TGTGCCAGCAGCTTGGTTTATAGCAATCAGCCCCAGCATTTT. Translation: CASSLVYSNQPQHF.

This clone was seen just once. V and J are TRBV5-1 and TRBJ1-2; maybe TRBD1 (6 bases). The CDR3 runs 16 residues. Trimming shortened V by 4 bases and J by 4 bases, and 20 bases separated the two germline ends. CDR1 and CDR2 (germline): SGHRS, YFSETQ. The CDR3 protein is CASSPMIGQPLYGYTF. DNA for the CDR3: TGCGCCAGCAGCCCCATGATAGGACAGCCCCTCTATGGCTACACCTTC.

This clone was seen just once. The rearrangement uses TRBV10-2 and TRBJ2-7; maybe TRBD2 (6 bases). This CDR3 has 12 residues. V was trimmed by 6 bases and J by 3 bases, leaving 9 bases between them. CDR1 WSHSY and CDR2 SAAADI come from the germline V gene. The CDR3 DNA reads TGCGCCAGCAGGTCCGGGGGCTACGAGCAGTACTTC. This codes for CASRSGGYEQYF.

The chain combines TRBV6-6 with TRBJ1-5; D remains unclear. Trimming shortened V by 4 bases and J by 4 bases, and 5 bases separated the two germline ends. The CDR3 has 12 residues. CDR1 and CDR2 from the germline V gene are MNHNY and SVGAGI (reference sequence). The CDR3 spells CASSSGNQPQHF. The CDR3 DNA is TGTGCCAGCAGTTCCGGAAATCAGCCCCAGCATTTT.

CDR3 residues: CASSLASGTQETQYF. CDR3 sequence (DNA): TGCGCCAGCAGCTTGGCTAGCGGGACACAAGAGACCCAGTACTTC. The chain employs TRBV5-1 and TRBJ2-5; 9 nucleotides agree with TRBD2. The CDR3 runs to 15 residues. The germline CDR1 and CDR2 sequences are SGHRS and YFSETQ. The J segment lost 2 bases and the V segment lost 0 bases, leaving 2 bases of the junction unmatched.

CDR3 residues: CASSSRQKAFF. In DNA form, the CDR3 reads TGTGCCAGCAGTTCCCGACAGAAAGCTTTCTTT. This sequence joins TRBV5-8 and TRBJ1-1; tentative D call: TRBD1 (5 bases). CDR3 length: 11 amino acids. Per the germline V gene, CDR1 is SGHTS and CDR2 is YDEGEE. V was trimmed by 5 bases and J by 9 bases, leaving 11 bases between them.

V and J are TRBV11-3 and TRBJ2-5; 11 bases map to TRBD1. This CDR3 is built from 15 residues. V trimming: 4 bases; J trimming: 5 bases; junction bases outside the gene matches: 6. Germline V CDR1 and CDR2: SGHNT, YENEEA. The CDR3 bases are TGTGCCAGCAGCTCCAGGACAGGGGGCGGGGAGACCCAGTACTTC. Encoded protein: CASSSRTGGGETQYF.

The chain is built from TRBV27 and TRBJ2-2, with unresolved D. Germline V lookup: CDR1 MNHEY, CDR2 SMNVEV (reference sequence). Trimming cost V 0 bases and J 5 bases, with 10 bases left between them. CDR3 length equals 15 residues. The CDR3 reads CASSLSWGLTGELFF. Written as DNA, the CDR3 is TGTGCCAGCAGTTTATCCTGGGGTCTGACCGGGGAGCTGTTTTTT.

V gene TRBV2 combines with J gene TRBJ1-2; tentatively, D is TRBD1 (5 bases). The germline V and J ends were trimmed by 2 bases and 4 bases, with 17 bases remaining between them. CDR3 size: 16 residues. The germline gives CDR1 SNHLY, CDR2 FYNNEI. As DNA, the CDR3 is TGTGCCAGCAGTGAACCGACGGGGGGAAGAATCTATGGCTACACCTTC. The encoded protein is CASSEPTGGRIYGYTF.

The chain joins TRBV7-9 to TRBJ2-7; the D is unclear. This CDR3 contains 15 residues. In germline, CDR1 is SEHNR, CDR2 FQNEAQ (reference sequence). With 0 bases removed from V and 2 bases from J, the gap between germline ends came to 11 bases. The DNA of the CDR3 is TGTGCCAGCAGCTTAGCGGCAGGACCCACCTACGAGCAGTACTTC. Its protein is CASSLAAGPTYEQYF.

This clone was seen once. The gene calls are TRBV7-6 and TRBJ2-3; 11 bases match TRBD2. The CDR3 is 16 amino acids. Germline V CDR1 and CDR2: SGHVS, FNYEAQ. V lost 0 bases and J lost 1; bases outside the gene matches: 0. The chain's CDR3 is CASSLATSGGTDTQYF. The CDR3 DNA is TGTGCCAGCAGCTTAGCGACTAGCGGGGGCACAGATACGCAGTATTTT.

The chain recombines TRBV18 with TRBJ2-3, with TRBD2 identical over 11 bases. Germline CDR1 is KGHSH and CDR2 is LQKENI. V lost 4 bases and J lost 0; bases outside the gene matches: 3. The length of the CDR3 is 16 residues. CDR3 region: CASSLAGGPSTDTQYF. DNA of the CDR3: TGTGCCAGCTCACTAGCGGGAGGGCCGAGCACAGATACGCAGTATTTT.

With respect to this clone: The sample contains more than one DNA sequence encoding this CDR3. DNA for the CDR3: TGCAGCGTTGAAACCCCGGGGAGATGGGAGCAGTACTTC. Its protein product is CSVETPGRWEQYF. The chain employs TRBV29-1 and TRBJ2-7, with D possibly matching TRBD2 (5 bases). Trimming took off 2 bases at V and 7 bases at J, with 15 bases between the two ends. The CDR3 spans 13 residues. The germline V gene has CDR1 SQVTM and CDR2 ANQGSEA.

This clone appeared a few times. The chain joins TRBV5-6 to TRBJ2-7; D is ambiguous. Trimming removed 1 base from V and 6 bases from J, with 5 bases in between. CDR1 is SGHDT and CDR2 is YYEEEE in the germline V gene. The CDR3 contains 11 residues. The CDR3 sequence: CASSLRAEQYF. DNA for the CDR3: TGTGCCAGCAGCTTGCGGGCCGAGCAGTACTTC.

The rearrangement joins TRBV7-8 to TRBJ2-3; D is unresolved. The CDR3 has 20 amino acids. The V gene's germline CDR1 is SGHVS and CDR2 FQNEAQ. Trimming pared 0 bases from V and 0 bases from J, leaving 22 bases between. The CDR3 sequence: CASSLARFVQSARSTDTQYF. In nucleotides, the CDR3 is TGTGCCAGCAGCTTAGCGAGGTTTGTCCAATCAGCTCGGAGCACAGATACGCAGTATTTT.

This clone was detected once. The rearrangement uses TRBV2 and TRBJ2-7, with D unresolved. The V gene lost 1 base and the J gene lost 2 bases, with 6 bases spanning the gap. The CDR3 is 13 amino acids. From germline, CDR1 is SNHLY and CDR2 FYNNEI. The CDR3 protein is CASSEVTTYEQYF. CDR3 in DNA: TGTGCCAGCAGTGAAGTCACAACCTACGAGCAGTACTTC. Full variable domain (missing parts from reference TRBV2 and TRBJ2-7): EPEVTQTPSHQVTQMGQEVILRCVPISNHLYFYWYRQILGQKVEFLVSFYNNEISEKSEIFDDQFSVERPDGSNFTLKIRSTKLEDSAMYFCASSEVTTYEQYFGPGTRLTVT.

The gene calls are TRBV5-4 and TRBJ2-1, with TRBD2 matching over 9 bases. The CDR3 totals 18 residues. Trimming took 2 bases from V and 0 from J; bases not matched to a gene: 9. The germline V gene has CDR1 SGHNT and CDR2 YYREEE (reference sequence). The CDR3 sequence: CASSLPTSGDLSYNEQFF. CDR3 DNA: TGTGCCAGCAGCTTACCGACTAGCGGAGACCTCTCCTACAATGAGCAGTTCTTC. The full variable domain, rest sourced from reference TRBV5-4 and TRBJ2-1, is ETGVTQSPTHLIKTRGQQVTLRCSSQSGHNTVSWYQQALGQGPQFIFQYYREEENGRGNFPPRFSGLQFPNYSSELNVNALELDDSALYLCASSLPTSGDLSYNEQFFGPGTRLTVL.

This clone was found once. The genes are TRBV19 and TRBJ2-1; no definite D call. Trimming took off 3 bases at V and 8 bases at J, with 8 bases between the two ends. Germline V CDR1 and CDR2: LNHDA, SQIVND (reference sequence). This CDR3 region has 12 residues. The CDR3 loop reads CASSIDLYEQFF. Written as DNA, the CDR3 is TGTGCCAGTAGTATCGACCTGTATGAGCAGTTCTTC.